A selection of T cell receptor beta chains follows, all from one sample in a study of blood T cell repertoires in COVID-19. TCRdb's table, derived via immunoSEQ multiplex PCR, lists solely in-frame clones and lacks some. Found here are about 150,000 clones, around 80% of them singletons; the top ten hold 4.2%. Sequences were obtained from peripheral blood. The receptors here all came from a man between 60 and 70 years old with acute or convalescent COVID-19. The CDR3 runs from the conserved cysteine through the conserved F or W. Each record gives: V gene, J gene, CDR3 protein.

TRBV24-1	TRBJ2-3	CATSDFGTGSTDTQYF
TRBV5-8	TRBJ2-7	CASSLDYLSSYEQYF
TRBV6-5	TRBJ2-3	CASREATDTQYF
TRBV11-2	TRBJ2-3	CASSLVAGGPPTDTQYF
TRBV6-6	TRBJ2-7	CASKPPAGDSEQYF
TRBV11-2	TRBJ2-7	CASRPAGPQYEQYF
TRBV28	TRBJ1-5	CASRPRDRGSQPQHF
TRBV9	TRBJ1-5	CASSATGAGNQPQHF
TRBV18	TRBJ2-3	CASSQGEGDTDTQYF
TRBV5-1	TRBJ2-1	CASSLYSGRSSYNEQFF
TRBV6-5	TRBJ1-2	CASSYSGTIDYGYTF
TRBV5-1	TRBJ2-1	CASSSTSGSPNEQFF
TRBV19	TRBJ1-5	CASSEQGIRNQPQHF
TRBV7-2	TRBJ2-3	CASSSQVTDTQYF
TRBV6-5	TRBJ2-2	CASIRRGTGELFF
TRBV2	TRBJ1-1	CASSLTGHTEAFF
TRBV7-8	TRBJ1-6	CASSLERGPLHF
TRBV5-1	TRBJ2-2	CASSLRGTGTGELFF
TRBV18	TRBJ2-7	CASSPPWAGEGHEQYF
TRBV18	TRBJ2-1	CASSPPAGGSYNEQFF
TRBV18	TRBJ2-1	CASSPLAGNNEQFF
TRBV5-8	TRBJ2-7	CASSPGQGLYEQYF
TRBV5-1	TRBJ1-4	CASSSDREVGQEKLFF
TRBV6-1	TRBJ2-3	CASSEALRGTDTQYF
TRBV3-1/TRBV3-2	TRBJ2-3	CASEGWSTDTQYF
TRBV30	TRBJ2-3	CAWSVPRTSGFADTQYF
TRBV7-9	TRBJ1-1	CASSPPGGTEAFF
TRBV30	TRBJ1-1	CAGRGRNTEAFF
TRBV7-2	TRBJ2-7	CASSARQGHEQYF
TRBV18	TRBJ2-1	CASSSLAGKSYNEQFF
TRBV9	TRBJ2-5	CASSVGTVQETQYF
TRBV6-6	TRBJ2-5	CASRELDQETQYF